A selection of T cell receptor beta chains follows, all from one sample in a study of control samples from healthy donors and cancer patients. The method was immunoSEQ multiplex PCR; TCRdb's version includes in-frame clones alone and lacks a portion of them. This sample has about 81,000 clones, with about 93% found just once. Sequenced material: blood. The receptor set was obtained from a young woman in good health. Each CDR3 is given with its conserved first and last residue. D genes are given only for firm matches.

j_gene	d_gene	len	v_gene	CDR3aa
TRBJ1-3	.	14	TRBV25-1	CASSKPNSGNTIYF
TRBJ2-3	.	15	TRBV18	CASSPSKPGTDTQYF
TRBJ2-2	TRBD2	16	TRBV10-3	CAIRLAGALNTGELFF
TRBJ2-5	.	17	TRBV7-8	CASSSQLWGQPTSTQYF
TRBJ2-1	TRBD2	16	TRBV28	CASSFPLAGGPPEQFF
TRBJ2-3	.	15	TRBV28	CASSFLGPGEDTQYF
TRBJ2-7	.	11	TRBV28	CASLGGYEQYF
TRBJ2-3	TRBD1	16	TRBV7-2	CASSGQGTGGRDTQYF
TRBJ1-3	.	15	TRBV7-9	CASSPRTAFGNTIYF
TRBJ2-7	.	18	TRBV28	CASSLLGPLGGATYEQYF
TRBJ1-1	TRBD1	15	TRBV3-1/TRBV3-2	CASSQDSGGRTEAFF
TRBJ2-1	.	15	TRBV9	CASSPSGGVRDEQFF
TRBJ1-2	.	15	TRBV7-6	CASSLDGRGSYGYTF
TRBJ1-1	.	14	TRBV10-3	CAISDSSGNTEAFF
TRBJ2-1	.	15	TRBV10-1	CASSESRGGLHEQFF
TRBJ2-3	.	15	TRBV7-3	CASSLTGQGADTQYF
TRBJ2-5	.	16	TRBV7-6	CASSSRLSGYQETQYF
TRBJ2-7	.	14	TRBV4-3	CASSQEYTSYEQYF
TRBJ2-7	.	12	TRBV6-6	CASSPQGREQYF
TRBJ2-7	.	15	TRBV29-1	CSVPKSRDSAYEQYF
TRBJ2-7	.	14	TRBV2	CASSGGGATYEQYF
TRBJ2-1	TRBD1	14	TRBV7-8	CASSLGTANNEQFF
TRBJ1-1	TRBD1	13	TRBV27	CASSPNWEGATFF
TRBJ2-3	TRBD2	14	TRBV14	CASSPGTRKGTQYF
TRBJ2-2	.	13	TRBV19	CASSFGPPGELFF
TRBJ1-1	TRBD1	14	TRBV3-1/TRBV3-2	CASSQTGGRAEAFF
TRBJ2-3	TRBD1	16	TRBV5-1	CASSSGQGAWVDTQYF
TRBJ2-3	.	14	TRBV7-6	CASSPSVGTDTQYF
TRBJ1-2	.	12	TRBV7-2	CASYGRLYGYTF
TRBJ2-3	.	13	TRBV5-1	CASSLVESDTQYF
TRBJ1-2	TRBD1	13	TRBV14	CASSQETGLGYTF
TRBJ1-6	.	15	TRBV2	CASSERQGKTSPLHF
TRBJ2-7	.	14	TRBV6-1	CASSEASESNEQYF
TRBJ1-4	.	11	TRBV20-1	CSAREKEKLFF
TRBJ2-7	TRBD1	16	TRBV10-3	CAISESDRTSSYEQYF
TRBJ1-1	.	15	TRBV18	CASSLDRPLGTEAFF
TRBJ2-7	TRBD1	14	TRBV28	CASSSGTGAYEQYF
TRBJ2-7	TRBD1	15	TRBV24-1	CATSDLRTGSDEQYF
TRBJ2-1	.	15	TRBV10-1	CASRRRRVGGNEQFF
TRBJ2-5	TRBD1	15	TRBV10-3	CAISSGTGVQETQYF
TRBJ2-7	.	12	TRBV29-1	CSAQQGSYEQYF
TRBJ1-2	TRBD1	13	TRBV19	CASGTGVNYGYTF
TRBJ2-6	.	17	TRBV4-3	CASSQDGPGAGANVLTF
TRBJ1-1	.	13	TRBV27	CASSLTANTEAFF
TRBJ2-2	.	15	TRBV19	CASSEGGLYTGELFF
TRBJ1-5	.	15	TRBV19	CASSTTGKRNQPQHF
TRBJ2-7	.	13	TRBV27	CASRGIASYEQYF
TRBJ1-5	.	13	TRBV15	CATSRDTNQPQHF
TRBJ2-5	.	15	TRBV27	CASSLLGDREETQYF
TRBJ1-1	.	17	TRBV7-8	CASSLASGGGFSTEAFF
TRBJ2-3	TRBD2	13	TRBV12-5	CASGPTGGNTQYF
TRBJ2-7	TRBD1	15	TRBV7-8	CASSLLDRESYEQYF
TRBJ2-7	TRBD2	15	TRBV6-1	CASSEGLAGAYEQYF
TRBJ2-1	.	13	TRBV19	CASDAGKYNEQFF
TRBJ1-5	.	14	TRBV7-9	CASSPEDSGQPQHF
TRBJ2-7	TRBD1	14	TRBV5-1	CASSLGDRVYEQYF
TRBJ1-2	.	14	TRBV7-9	CASSLEGSNYGYTF